This TCR beta chain was obtained from a study of beta chain features in type 1 diabetes. Points from the study as a whole: The naive, central memory and Treg TCRB repertoires showed an apparent similarity that was greater among patients than among healthy donors. TCRB CDR3 length was moderately but significantly reduced in all four CD4+ subsets of Type 1 diabetes patients.

Points on this clone: Its antigen is not known.

Sequenced material consisted of expressed TCRB transcripts (all of the isolated RNA was reverse transcribed). TCRdb's copy holds only in-frame clones and misses some; the assay was immunoSEQ multiplex PCR. The sample includes tens of thousands of clones, roughly 70% of them seen just once. The CDR3 contains 14 residues. Germline V lookup: CDR1 SGHTA, CDR2 FQGNSA. V gave up 1 base and J gave up 8 bases; unmatched junction bases: 5. The authors sorted CD4+ naive, central memory, regulatory and stem cell-like memory cells via CD45RO/CCR7/CD25/CD127/CD95/CD27. The sequencing input was Tregs from blood. The receptor was derived from a woman younger than 35 with type 1 diabetes. This chain uses TRBV7-2 with TRBJ1-2; TRBD1 aligns across 9 bases. DNA for the CDR3: TGTGCCAGCAGCTTAGTCGGACAGGGGAACGGCTACACCTTC. This sequence encodes CASSLVGQGNGYTF.